These 24 T cell receptor beta chains were sequenced from one sample in a study of cytomegalovirus exposure and HLA in healthy donors. PCR amplification relied on 60 Vbeta primers (plus 13 Jbeta primers). Assay: immunoSEQ multiplex PCR; the TCRdb copy retains only in-frame clones and omits some. The sample carries roughly 160,000 clones, approximately 81% recorded once. Source material: PBMCs. Receptors originate from a man between 25 and 39 years old in good health and CMV-seropositive.

The chain joins TRBV11-3 to TRBJ2-5; a weak D match, TRBD2 (7 bases). Trimming cost V 4 bases and J 9 bases, with 21 bases left between them. Germline assignment: CDR1 SGHNT and CDR2 YENEEA. The CDR3 covers 15 residues. CDR3 protein: CASSSLGPEGGAQYF. In nucleotides, the CDR3 is TGTGCCAGCAGCTCCCTGGGACCCGAAGGGGGGGCCCAGTACTTC.

V and J are TRBV7-2 and TRBJ2-5; 9 bases are shared with TRBD2. This CDR3 region has 16 residues. V gave up 5 bases and J gave up 5 bases; unmatched junction bases: 12. Per the germline V gene, CDR1 is SGHTA and CDR2 is FQGNSA. CDR3 sequence: CASSPSRVAGVETQYF. CDR3 nucleotide sequence: TGTGCCAGCAGCCCCTCGAGGGTAGCGGGAGTGGAGACCCAGTACTTC.

About this clone: This CDR3 is also generated by other DNA sequences in the sample. This chain uses TRBV27 with TRBJ1-5, with a tentative D call TRBD1 (6 bases). Trimming took 5 bases from V and 7 from J, leaving 9 bases between them. The germline gives CDR1 MNHEY, CDR2 SMNVEV (reference sequence). There are 12 residues in the CDR3. The CDR3 region has the DNA TGTGCCAGCAGTCCCAGGGGCCAGCCCCAGCATTTT. Its protein is CASSPRGQPQHF.

This clone has only one observation. The chain joins TRBV5-4 to TRBJ1-5, with 7 bases identical to TRBD1. This CDR3 has 16 amino acids. Germline CDR1 is SGHNT and CDR2 is YYREEE (reference sequence). With V trimmed by 2 bases and J by 3 bases, 8 bases remained unmatched. This CDR3 is CASSFWQGVSNQPQHF. CDR3 coding DNA: TGTGCCAGCAGCTTTTGGCAGGGGGTCTCCAATCAGCCCCAGCATTTT. Combining the CDR3 with reference TRBV5-4 and TRBJ1-5 gives the whole variable domain ETGVTQSPTHLIKTRGQQVTLRCSSQSGHNTVSWYQQALGQGPQFIFQYYREEENGRGNFPPRFSGLQFPNYSSELNVNALELDDSALYLCASSFWQGVSNQPQHFGDGTRLSIL.

This clone was found a few times. The chain combines TRBV4-1 with TRBJ1-5, with a weak D call TRBD1 (6 bases). Trimming pared 0 bases from V and 2 bases from J, leaving 14 bases between. The CDR3 runs to 17 residues. CDR1 and CDR2 (germline): MGHRA, YSYEKL. The CDR3 loop reads CASSQDAGALGNQPQHF. In nucleotides, the CDR3 is TGCGCCAGCAGCCAAGATGCGGGGGCGCTCGGCAATCAGCCCCAGCATTTT.

The V gene is TRBV18, the J gene TRBJ1-3, with 9 bases fitting TRBD1. The germline CDR1 and CDR2 sequences are KGHSH and LQKENI. CDR3 length: 17 residues. The V gene end was trimmed by 4 bases and the J gene end by 0 bases; junction bases not matched to a gene: 7. Written as DNA, the CDR3 is TGTGCCAGCTCACTAATCCGGGACAGGGACTCTGGAAACACCATATATTTT. It encodes CASSLIRDRDSGNTIYF.

This clone was recorded only once. Other DNA sequences in the sample encode the same CDR3. The chain uses TRBV5-4 and TRBJ2-7; 9 bases fit TRBD2. The CDR3 sequence is 15 residues long. Trimming took 3 bases from V and 3 from J; bases not matched to a gene: 7. Germline values: CDR1 SGHNT, CDR2 YYREEE (reference sequence). The CDR3 loop reads CASSWKGAGGYEQYV. For the CDR3, the DNA is TGTGCCAGCAGCTGGAAGGGAGCGGGAGGCTACGAGCAGTACGTC.

This clone was counted a few times. This chain uses TRBV2 with TRBJ1-2, with TRBD1 identical over 7 bases. V lost 6 bases, J lost 10 bases, and 5 bases stayed unmatched. Per germline, CDR1 SNHLY and CDR2 FYNNEI. This CDR3 is 11 amino acids long. CDR3 amino acids: CASRTGTVYTF. The DNA of the CDR3 is TGTGCCAGCAGAACCGGGACAGTCTACACCTTC. Full variable domain (remainder filled in from reference TRBV2 and TRBJ1-2): EPEVTQTPSHQVTQMGQEVILRCVPISNHLYFYWYRQILGQKVEFLVSFYNNEISEKSEIFDDQFSVERPDGSNFTLKIRSTKLEDSAMYFCASRTGTVYTFGSGTRLTVV.

The chain links TRBV10-1 to TRBJ2-1; 7 nucleotides match TRBD1. The V gene's germline CDR1 is WNHNN and CDR2 SYGVQD (reference sequence). The CDR3 covers 14 residues. With 5 bases clipped from V and 3 bases from J, the junction kept 4 bases outside the gene matches. The CDR3 sequence: CASSTGVHYNEQFF. DNA for the CDR3: TGCGCCAGCAGTACAGGGGTACACTACAATGAGCAGTTCTTC.

The chain carries TRBV12-5 and TRBJ2-5, with 8 bases fitting TRBD1. With 2 bases clipped from V and 5 bases from J, the junction kept 1 base outside the gene matches. Germline V gene sequence: CDR1 LGHNT, CDR2 FRNRAP. The CDR3 loop spans 13 amino acids. The CDR3 region has the DNA TGTGCTAGTGGTTTGAGGACAGGGGAGACCCAGTACTTC. It codes for CASGLRTGETQYF.

In regard to this clone: Other DNA sequences within the sample encode an identical CDR3. For the CDR3, the DNA is TGCAGCGTTGGGGCAGGTCACTATGGCTACACCTTC. This gives the protein CSVGAGHYGYTF. The chain is built from TRBV29-1 and TRBJ1-2; D gene unclear. The germline CDR1 and CDR2 sequences are SQVTM and ANQGSEA. V was pared by 4 bases and J by 3 bases, with 9 bases between. The CDR3 is 12 amino acids.

The chain joins TRBV29-1 to TRBJ2-5; TRBD2 matches 7 bases. This CDR3 is 13 amino acids long. CDR1 and CDR2 (germline): SQVTM, ANQGSEA. For the CDR3, the DNA is TGCACCAGGGACGGGAGGAGGGAAGAGACCCAGTACTTC. Protein: CTRDGRREETQYF.

The CDR3 DNA reads as TGTGCCAGCAGCCAAGATCGGGCGGGAGGACCGCTTACCGGGGAGCTGTTTTTT. Amino acid sequence: CASSQDRAGGPLTGELFF. The chain is built from TRBV14 and TRBJ2-2, with 8 bases aligning to TRBD2. Germline V lookup: CDR1 SGHDN, CDR2 FVKESK. V lost 0 bases to trimming and J lost 5 bases; unmatched junction nucleotides: 11. The CDR3 has 18 residues.

This CDR3 is CASSLLAPGAEAFF. The DNA for the CDR3 is TGTGCCAGCAGTTTATTAGCCCCCGGGGCTGAAGCTTTCTTT. V is TRBV27 and J is TRBJ1-1; no clear D. Germline V lookup: CDR1 MNHEY, CDR2 SMNVEV (reference sequence). The CDR3 loop spans 14 amino acids. V shed 1 base and J shed 6 bases, with 12 bases lying between them.

The chain recombines TRBV9 with TRBJ2-1, with D possibly TRBD2 on 5 matching bases. CDR1 and CDR2 from the germline V gene are SGDLS and YYNGEE. V lost 7 bases and J 5 bases, leaving 13 bases between the germline ends. CDR3 size: 13 residues. The CDR3 loop is CASDPGSDNEQFF. In nucleotides, the CDR3 is TGTGCCAGCGATCCGGGATCTGACAATGAGCAGTTCTTC.

Regarding this clone: Other DNA sequences in this specimen translate into the identical CDR3. The chain has TRBV27 and TRBJ1-2, with 8 bases lining up with TRBD1. Germline CDR1 reads MNHEY; CDR2 reads SMNVEV (reference sequence). V dropped 6 bases and J dropped 4; count of bases not matched to a gene: 4. This CDR3 contains 13 residues. The DNA for the CDR3 is TGTGCCAGCAGGCTAACAGGGGGCTATGGCTACACCTTC. It yields the protein CASRLTGGYGYTF.

The chain joins TRBV11-3 to TRBJ1-2; D unclear. CDR1 and CDR2 (germline): SGHNT, YENEEA. V was trimmed by 1 base and J by 3 bases, leaving 6 bases between them. The CDR3 sequence is 13 residues long. This CDR3 reads CASSLGLDYGYTF. Here the CDR3 DNA reads TGTGCCAGCAGCTTAGGGCTCGACTATGGCTACACCTTC.

The rearrangement uses TRBV19 and TRBJ2-2; 8 nucleotides match TRBD1. CDR1 and CDR2 (germline): LNHDA, SQIVND (reference sequence). The V gene end was trimmed by 5 bases and the J gene end by 7 bases; junction bases not matched to a gene: 9. The CDR3 length is 15 residues. The CDR3, as DNA: TGTGCCAGTAGTCCTCGGACAGGGTTGCACGGGGAGCTGTTTTTT. It translates to CASSPRTGLHGELFF.

The CDR3 spells CASSTGTGELFF. Here the CDR3 DNA reads TGTGCCAGCTCCACGGGGACCGGGGAGCTGTTTTTT. The chain uses TRBV6-6 and TRBJ2-2; possibly TRBD2 for D (5 bases). The V end lost 8 bases, the J end lost 5 bases, and 9 bases lay between the germline ends. CDR3 size: 12 residues. Germline CDR1 MNHNY, CDR2 SVGAGI (reference sequence).

This chain links TRBV7-2 with TRBJ2-3; 9 bases align to TRBD2. Unmatched junction bases numbered 10, after V lost 1 base and J lost 8 bases. This CDR3 is 16 amino acids long. Germline values: CDR1 SGHTA, CDR2 FQGNSA. The CDR3 region is CASSLDWISGSGTQYF. For the CDR3, the DNA is TGTGCCAGCAGCTTAGATTGGATTAGCGGGAGTGGTACGCAGTATTTT.

The gene calls are TRBV15 and TRBJ2-2; D is uncertain. This CDR3 spans 13 amino acids. With 0 bases removed from V and 8 bases from J, the gap between germline ends came to 7 bases. Germline V lookup: CDR1 LNHNV, CDR2 YYDKDF (reference sequence). The CDR3 here is CATSRDSRGELFF. CDR3 DNA sequence: TGTGCCACCAGCAGAGATAGTCGTGGGGAGCTGTTTTTT.

The chain joins TRBV5-1 to TRBJ2-1, with D tentatively TRBD2 (5 bases). There are 18 residues in the CDR3. V dropped 2 bases and J dropped 1 base, with 19 bases sitting between them. Germline V gene sequence: CDR1 SGHRS, CDR2 YFSETQ. The CDR3 nucleotides read TGCGCCAGCAGCTTACCCGTCGACCAGTTAGCGTCCTACAATGAGCAGTTCTTC. Residues: CASSLPVDQLASYNEQFF.

This chain connects TRBV7-9 to TRBJ2-1; 13 bases fit TRBD2. The CDR3 has 17 residues. Trimming at V came to 4 bases and at J to 1 base, leaving 4 bases not matched to a gene. From germline, CDR1 is SEHNR and CDR2 FQNEAQ (reference sequence). The CDR3 region has the DNA TGTGCCAGCAGCTCCCCGGGACTAGCGGGGTCCTACAATGAGCAGTTCTTC. It translates to CASSSPGLAGSYNEQFF.

The genes are TRBV15 and TRBJ1-2; maybe TRBD1 (6 bases). In germline, CDR1 is LNHNV, CDR2 YYDKDF (reference sequence). Between the trimmed V and J ends, which lost 3 bases and 7 bases, there was a span of 15 bases. The CDR3 runs 14 residues. The CDR3: CATSSVDWGLGYTF. CDR3 bases: TGTGCCACCAGCAGCGTCGACTGGGGGCTTGGCTACACCTTC.